The 4 T cell receptor beta chains below all came from one sample that was sequenced in a study of vaccination and CD4 T cells after COVID-19. Sequenced with the Oncomine TCR Beta short-read assay was DNA taken from cultured CD4+ T cells. Via MiXCR, TCRdb re-called the PCR reads, giving one row per CDR3 protein. The sample has some 21,000 distinct CDR3 sequences, less than 65% seen once. This sample's treatment: roughly ten-day PBMC culture with coronavirus spike peptide pools or control peptides (ViraFEST assay). No antigen has been assigned to these receptors. The sample was CD4+ T cells from blood, cultured in vitro, taken after SARS-CoV-2 vaccination. The receptors stem from a human donor who received a COVID-19 vaccine.

The table lists this clonotype with a count of one. This chain joins TRBV7-8 and TRBJ2-7; possibly TRBD1 for D (6 bases). Trimming left V 0 bases short and J 1 base short, with 10 bases between. This CDR3 comprises 15 residues. Germline V gene lookup returns CDR1 SGHVS and CDR2 FQNEAQ. The CDR3 spells CASSLAMGTSYEQYF. DNA for the CDR3: TGTGCCAGCAGCTTAGCCATGGGGACATCCTACGAGCAGTACTTC.

V and J are TRBV6-5 and TRBJ2-3; 11 bases match TRBD2. Germline V gene sequence: CDR1 MNHEY, CDR2 SVGAGI. With 6 bases clipped from V and 3 bases from J, the junction kept 14 bases outside the gene matches. The CDR3 totals 18 residues. CDR3 bases: TGTGCCAGCAGCTACGACTGGATAGCGGGGGGGCCAACAGATACGCAGTATTTT. This gives the protein CASSYDWIAGGPTDTQYF.

This clonotype was found a few times. The chain combines TRBV2 with TRBJ1-2; 7 bases map to TRBD1. Germline V CDR1 and CDR2: SNHLY, FYNNEI. J was trimmed by 5 bases and V by 6 bases; bases with no gene match: 9. The CDR3 is 14 residues long. The CDR3: CASSGQLTGYGYTF. The CDR3 nucleotides are TGTGCCAGCAGCGGTCAACTGACAGGGTATGGCTACACCTTC.

The chain employs TRBV7-2 and TRBJ2-3; TRBD2 might be the D (6 bases). The germline V gene encodes CDR1 SGHTA and CDR2 FQGNSA. Trimming took 5 bases from V and 6 from J, leaving 15 bases between them. The CDR3 consists of 14 residues. The CDR3 protein is CASSRRDFVDTQYF. The CDR3, as DNA: TGTGCCAGCAGCCGCAGGGACTTCGTGGATACGCAGTATTTT.